The rows below give T cell receptor beta chains drawn from one sample of a study of cytomegalovirus exposure and HLA in healthy donors. Repertoires were generated with immunoSEQ multiplex PCR, while TCRdb's copy carries only in-frame clones and drops some. Found here are tens of thousands of clones, about a tenth of them singletons; the top ten hold approximately 23%. The sequencing sample was made of PBMCs. The receptors derive from a man aged 60 to 69 in good health and CMV-seropositive. The CDR3 runs from the conserved cysteine through the conserved F or W. A D gene is named only where the DNA matches it firmly. Rows give clone size only sometimes, using once, few, many, or a class for an expanded clone.

j_call clone_size d_call v_call cdr3_aa cdr3_nt
TRBJ1-2 . TRBD1 TRBV10-3 CAISEPTTGGDGYTF TGTGCCATCAGTGAGCCTACAACAGGGGGTGATGGCTACACCTTC
TRBJ1-1 . TRBD1 TRBV9 CASSHATEGANTEAFF TGTGCCAGCAGCCACGCTACGGAGGGGGCGAACACTGAAGCTTTCTTT
TRBJ2-2 . . TRBV13 CASSQGGNTGELFF TGTGCCAGCAGCCAAGGGGGGAACACCGGGGAGCTGTTTTTT
TRBJ2-1 medium-sized TRBD2 TRBV4-1 CASTHSGTSASNEQFF TGCGCCAGCACCCATTCCGGGACTAGCGCATCCAATGAGCAGTTCTTC
TRBJ1-1 few TRBD1 TRBV7-9 CASSLGGQGTEAFF TGTGCCAGCAGCTTAGGAGGACAGGGAACTGAAGCTTTCTTT
TRBJ2-1 . . TRBV6-6 CASSLERVRNEQFF TGTGCCAGCAGTTTAGAGCGGGTGCGCAATGAGCAGTTCTTC
TRBJ2-6 few . TRBV5-1 CASSLSTGANVLTF TGCGCCAGCAGCTTAAGTACAGGGGCCAACGTCCTGACTTTC
TRBJ2-6 . TRBD1 TRBV15 CATSRSSGQGLKLGANVLTF TGTGCCACCAGCAGGAGTTCTGGACAGGGGCTAAAGCTCGGGGCCAACGTCCTGACTTTC
TRBJ2-7 few TRBD1 TRBV5-6 CASSLFDRAYEQYF TGTGCCAGCAGCTTGTTTGACAGGGCCTACGAGCAGTACTTC
TRBJ1-5 . TRBD1 TRBV7-2 CASSLGWTGGQPQHF TGTGCCAGCAGCTTAGGGTGGACAGGGGGCCAGCCCCAGCATTTT
TRBJ2-4 . TRBD1 TRBV28 CASSRDRALVYIQYF TGTGCCAGCAGTCGGGACAGGGCCCTGGTGTACATTCAGTACTTC
TRBJ1-6 . TRBD1 TRBV6-1 CASSAVWTGTFSPLHF TGTGCCAGCAGTGCTGTTTGGACAGGGACTTTTTCACCCCTCCACTTT
TRBJ2-1 few TRBD2 TRBV18 CASSVTSGGYNEQFF TGTGCCAGCTCGGTTACTAGCGGGGGATACAATGAGCAGTTCTTC
TRBJ1-3 few TRBD1 TRBV7-6 CASSLVGQGAQGNTIYF TGTGCCAGCAGCTTGGTCGGACAGGGGGCTCAAGGAAACACCATATATTTT
TRBJ1-4 . TRBD1 TRBV10-3 CAISGGTVATNEKLFF TGTGCCATCAGCGGCGGGACAGTTGCAACTAATGAAAAACTGTTTTTT
TRBJ2-7 few . TRBV6-5 CASSTTASSAYEQYF TGTGCCAGCAGTACCACCGCTAGTAGCGCCTACGAGCAGTACTTC
TRBJ2-1 few . TRBV7-9 CASSYRGEQFF TGTGCCAGCTCCTACCGAGGGGAGCAGTTCTTC
TRBJ1-2 . TRBD1 TRBV5-4 CASSRGTVSYGYTF TGTGCCAGCAGCCGCGGGACAGTCTCCTATGGCTACACCTTC
TRBJ1-2 few TRBD1 TRBV30 CAWNLGQYYGYTF TGTGCCTGGAACCTGGGACAGTACTATGGCTACACCTTC
TRBJ1-4 few TRBD1 TRBV5-4 CASSLVSGGSEKLFF TGTGCCAGCAGCTTGGTTTCAGGGGGCAGCGAAAAACTGTTTTTT
TRBJ2-1 . TRBD2 TRBV9 CASSVQTSVDEQFF TGTGCCAGCAGCGTGCAGACTAGCGTCGATGAGCAGTTCTTC